The 29 T cell receptor beta chains given below trace back to one sample, sequenced in a study of blood T cells in healthy people across ages (dated by TCRdb to between 2014 and 2017). Libraries came from 5' RACE. Sequencer: Illumina HiSeq 2500. A second 7 to 11 cycle PCR used a sample-barcoded 5' primer and a J-beta primer mix. TCRdb reanalyzed the raw reads on its own, using fastp at Q25 for trimming and MiXCR for clone calling, and kept in-frame beta chains. Records with the same CDR3 protein are collapsed into one entry carrying the most frequent genes and DNA. This sample holds 500,000 to 650,000 distinct CDR3 sequences; about a quarter were observed only once. The top ten constitute 3% to 4.5% of the sample. These data were likewise used in another study, on T cells of mothers and their children.

Sample: blood. These receptor sequences come from a boy aged 2 to 10 in good health.

This chain links TRBV7-3 with TRBJ1-2; 8 bases are a match to TRBD1. With 2 bases clipped from V and 3 bases from J, the junction kept 5 bases outside the gene matches. The germline V gene has CDR1 SGHTA and CDR2 FQGTGA. The CDR3 is 15 amino acids. The CDR3 region is CASSLGKTGDYGYTF. The CDR3 nucleotides read TGTGCCAGCAGCTTAGGCAAGACAGGGGACTATGGCTACACCTTC.

The V and J genes are TRBV7-9 and TRBJ1-2; weak D call: TRBD1 (5 bases). V was clipped by 6 bases and J by 6 bases, with 14 bases between them. This CDR3 is 13 amino acids long. Germline V gene sequence: CDR1 SEHNR, CDR2 FQNEAQ (reference sequence). The CDR3 here is CASRSRGFDGYTF. The CDR3 nucleotides are TGTGCCAGCAGATCAAGGGGATTTGATGGCTACACCTTC.

This chain uses TRBV12-5 with TRBJ2-3; no reliable D call. The V end was cut by 7 bases, the J end by 0 bases, with 14 bases between. CDR3 length: 15 residues. The germline CDR1 and CDR2 sequences are LGHNT and FRNRAP. The CDR3: CASVLGAASTDTQYF. In nucleotides, the CDR3 is TGTGCTAGTGTCCTTGGAGCAGCTAGCACAGATACGCAGTATTTT.

This clonotype was observed a few times. The rearrangement links TRBV10-3 to TRBJ2-4; D may be TRBD2 (5 bases). CDR1 ENHRY and CDR2 SYGVKD come from the germline V gene. The CDR3 totals 12 residues. Trimming took 10 bases from V and 8 from J, leaving 15 bases between them. The CDR3 loop reads CATNNEEDIQYF. Here the CDR3 DNA reads TGTGCCACTAACAACGAGGAGGACATTCAGTACTTC.

CDR3: CASRRSAGGEETQYF. In DNA, the CDR3 is TGTGCCAGCAGGCGATCGGCCGGAGGGGAAGAGACCCAGTACTTC. This rearrangement joins TRBV7-2 to TRBJ2-5; D might be TRBD2 (6 bases). Germline CDR1 is SGHTA and CDR2 is FQGNSA. The CDR3 extends over 15 amino acids. Between the trimmed V and J ends, which lost 6 bases and 3 bases, there was a span of 17 bases.

The V gene is TRBV7-9, the J gene TRBJ2-2; 12 nucleotides line up with TRBD2. Germline values: CDR1 SEHNR, CDR2 FQNEAQ (reference sequence). Trimming at V came to 4 bases and at J to 4 bases, leaving 4 bases not matched to a gene. The CDR3 has 16 amino acids. The CDR3 protein is CASSWWTSGITGELFF. The CDR3 DNA is TGTGCCAGCAGCTGGTGGACTAGCGGGATCACCGGGGAGCTGTTTTTT. Using reference TRBV7-9 and TRBJ2-2 for the parts outside the CDR3, the full variable domain is DTGVSQNPRHKITKRGQNVTFRCDPISEHNRLYWYRQTLGQGPEFLTYFQNEAQLEKSRLLSDRFSAERPKGSFSTLEIQRTEQGDSAMYLCASSWWTSGITGELFFGEGSRLTVL.

This clonotype has more than one count but fewer than ten. The chain is built from TRBV7-2 and TRBJ2-1, with a weak D call TRBD2 (5 bases). Per the germline V gene, CDR1 is SGHTA and CDR2 is FQGNSA. The CDR3 totals 13 residues. V was shortened by 6 bases and J by 3 bases, with 9 bases between the two germline ends. Here the CDR3 reads CASSPAVYNEQFF. CDR3 DNA sequence: TGTGCCAGCAGTCCAGCGGTCTACAATGAGCAGTTCTTC.

V is TRBV7-2 and J is TRBJ2-4; TRBD1 is a possible D gene (6 bases). This CDR3 comprises 14 residues. V was clipped by 3 bases and J by 15 bases, with 21 bases between them. CDR1 and CDR2 (germline): SGHTA, FQGNSA. The CDR3 is CASSFSGPYRVMYF. For the CDR3, the DNA is TGTGCCAGCAGCTTCTCCGGGCCGTACAGGGTTATGTACTTC.

This chain connects TRBV2 to TRBJ2-7; 8 bases match TRBD2. In germline, CDR1 is SNHLY, CDR2 FYNNEI. The CDR3 runs 14 residues. V was clipped by 7 bases and J by 2 bases; unmatched bases: 7. The CDR3 DNA is TGTGCCAGCACTGTCCGGGAGGGACCCTACGAGCAGTACTTC. Protein sequence: CASTVREGPYEQYF.

The chain uses TRBV3-1 and TRBJ1-1; D is unresolved. Germline assignment: CDR1 LGHDT and CDR2 YNNKEL (reference sequence). This CDR3 spans 13 amino acids. Trimming removed 10 bases from V and 6 bases from J, with 18 bases in between. The CDR3 protein is CATSLAPKAEAFF. The DNA of the CDR3 is TGTGCCACCTCATTGGCACCCAAGGCTGAAGCTTTCTTT.

This clonotype occurred a few times. This chain connects TRBV27 to TRBJ2-2; 7 bases align to TRBD2. V shed 4 bases and J 3 bases; nucleotides not matched to a gene: 8. The CDR3 sequence is 16 residues long. The germline V gene has CDR1 MNHEY and CDR2 SMNVEV (reference sequence). The CDR3 spells CASSSLRGRDTGELFF. CDR3 DNA sequence: TGTGCCAGCAGTTCCCTCCGGGGGAGGGACACCGGGGAGCTGTTTTTT.

The V and J genes are TRBV5-1 and TRBJ2-5; no clear D gene. Looked up from germline, CDR1 is SGHRS and CDR2 is YFSETQ. This CDR3 contains 15 residues. V gave up 0 bases and J gave up 5 bases, with 14 bases separating them. This CDR3 is CASSLVGSVGETQYF. The CDR3 DNA reads as TGCGCCAGCAGCTTGGTTGGCAGTGTAGGGGAGACCCAGTACTTC.

This clonotype has a handful of counts. This rearrangement joins TRBV7-7 to TRBJ2-5; D gene uncertain. The CDR3 totals 16 residues. V was trimmed by 7 bases and J by 4 bases, leaving 22 bases between them. Germline CDR1 and CDR2: SSHAT and FNYEAQ (reference sequence). In nucleotides, the CDR3 is TGTGCCAGCACCGCCCGGCCTGGCCGGTTGGGAGAGACCCAGTACTTC. Protein: CASTARPGRLGETQYF.

The chain combines TRBV5-4 with TRBJ2-2, with 10 bases matching TRBD2. Losses at the gene ends were 2 bases for V and 4 bases for J; bases not matched to a gene: 5. Germline V gene data show CDR1 as SGHNT and CDR2 as YYREEE (reference sequence). The CDR3 has 16 amino acids. Written as DNA, the CDR3 is TGTGCCAGCAGCTTTGGGACTAGCGAAGGCACCGGGGAGCTGTTTTTT. Its protein is CASSFGTSEGTGELFF.

The chain is built from TRBV6-1 and TRBJ1-2; D is uncertain. Between the trimmed V and J ends, which lost 4 bases and 4 bases, there was a span of 13 bases. Germline lookup yields CDR1 MNHNS and CDR2 SASEGT. The CDR3 runs 14 residues. CDR3 coding DNA: TGTGCCAGCAGTGCCAACGGCGCCGGCTATGGCTACACCTTC. Protein: CASSANGAGYGYTF.

The rearrangement joins TRBV14 to TRBJ2-5, with 7 bases matching TRBD1. The DNA end lines up better with TRBJ2-1; the J call may be wrong. CDR3 length equals 18 residues. The germline gives CDR1 SGHDN, CDR2 FVKESK. CDR3 sequence reads: CASSQDWISGTAYNEQFF. For the CDR3, the DNA is TGTGCCAGCAGCCAAGATTGGATTTCGGGGACAGCATACAATGAGCAGTTCTTC.

This clonotype was seen a handful of times. The genes are TRBV19 and TRBJ1-1; D is undetermined. Germline V gene data show CDR1 as LNHDA and CDR2 as SQIVND (reference sequence). V dropped 6 bases and J dropped 3 bases, with 14 bases sitting between them. This CDR3 spans 14 amino acids. CDR3 region: CASRWSRWDTEAFF. The CDR3 DNA reads TGTGCCAGTAGGTGGTCCCGATGGGACACTGAAGCTTTCTTT.

This clonotype showed up just a few times. In DNA form, the CDR3 reads TGTGCCAGCAGCCCCTATACAGGTTACAAAGAGACCCAGTACTTC. Translating it yields CASSPYTGYKETQYF. The chain joins TRBV9 to TRBJ2-5; D perhaps matches TRBD1 (5 bases). V lost 4 bases and J lost 3, with 16 bases in between. Germline V gene data show CDR1 as SGDLS and CDR2 as YYNGEE. This CDR3 contains 15 residues.

The V gene is TRBV7-9, the J gene TRBJ2-7; 9 nucleotides match TRBD1. With 3 bases clipped from V and 2 bases from J, the junction kept 8 bases outside the gene matches. CDR1 and CDR2 from the germline V gene are SEHNR and FQNEAQ (reference sequence). There are 16 residues in the CDR3. The CDR3 bases are TGTGCCAGCAGCTTTGACCCGGGACAGGGTACCTACGAGCAGTACTTC. Protein sequence: CASSFDPGQGTYEQYF.

This clonotype appeared a few times. This sequence joins TRBV4-3 and TRBJ2-4; no definite D call. CDR1 is LGHNA, CDR2 YSLEER, per germline. CDR3 length equals 13 residues. V gave up 2 bases and J gave up 7 bases, with 9 bases separating them. This CDR3 reads CASSQHPSNIQYF. In nucleotides, the CDR3 is TGCGCCAGCAGCCAACATCCCAGTAACATTCAGTACTTC.

The CDR3 coding sequence is TGCAGCGTCCTAGGACAGATTAGCACAGATACGCAGTATTTT. This gives the protein CSVLGQISTDTQYF. This chain uses TRBV29-1 with TRBJ2-3; D is perhaps TRBD1 (6 bases). In germline, CDR1 is SQVTM, CDR2 ANQGSEA. The CDR3 runs 14 residues. V lost 6 bases and J lost 0, with 13 bases in between.

The V call is TRBV7-9, the J call TRBJ2-5; 7 positions agree with TRBD2. The V segment lost 4 bases and the J segment 2 bases; nucleotides outside the gene matches: 4. The CDR3 has 14 residues. Germline CDR1 is SEHNR and CDR2 is FQNEAQ (reference sequence). CDR3 region: CASSWDYPQETQYF. CDR3 DNA sequence: TGTGCCAGCAGCTGGGACTACCCACAAGAGACCCAGTACTTC.

This clonotype was observed a handful of times. CDR3 residues: CASTRPGQGHGYTF. In DNA, the CDR3 is TGTGCCAGCACCCGACCGGGACAGGGACATGGCTACACCTTC. The J gene is TRBJ1-2, the V gene TRBV28; the match to TRBD1 covers 9 bases. This CDR3 comprises 14 residues. Trimming at V came to 7 bases and at J to 6 bases, leaving 9 bases not matched to a gene. Germline values: CDR1 MDHEN, CDR2 SYDVKM.

V usage is TRBV2 and J usage is TRBJ1-1; 8 bases fit TRBD1. Germline V gives CDR1 SNHLY, CDR2 FYNNEI. The V gene end was trimmed by 5 bases and the J gene end by 0 bases; junction bases not matched to a gene: 8. This CDR3 region has 16 residues. The CDR3 region is CASSPTRTGLNTEAFF. CDR3 sequence (DNA): TGTGCCAGCAGTCCCACCCGGACAGGGCTGAACACTGAAGCTTTCTTT.

J is TRBJ2-3 and V is TRBV29-1, with 14 bases that match TRBD2. V was pared by 3 bases and J by 3 bases, with 5 bases of the junction left unmatched. Per the germline V gene, CDR1 is SQVTM and CDR2 is ANQGSEA. The CDR3 has 16 amino acids. The CDR3 DNA is TGCAGCGTTGAGGGACTAGCGGGAGTTGTGACAGATACGCAGTATTTT. Its translation: CSVEGLAGVVTDTQYF.

In its sample, this clonotype was seen a few times. The J gene is TRBJ1-2, the V gene TRBV5-5; a weak D match, TRBD1 (5 bases). Germline CDR1 is SGHKS and CDR2 is YYEKEE (reference sequence). The CDR3 extends over 12 amino acids. Deletions cut 4 bases from V and 7 bases from J, with 11 bases between. The CDR3 loop reads CASSPGGLGYTF. CDR3 coding DNA: TGTGCCAGCAGCCCGGGGGGTCTTGGCTACACCTTC. Together with reference TRBV5-5 and TRBJ1-2, the CDR3 gives the full variable domain: DAGVTQSPTHLIKTRGQQVTLRCSPISGHKSVSWYQQVLGQGPQFIFQYYEKEERGRGNFPDRFSARQFPNYSSELNVNALLLGDSALYLCASSPGGLGYTFGSGTRLTVV.

This rearrangement joins TRBV7-2 to TRBJ2-6; 7 bases line up with TRBD2. Unmatched junction bases numbered 1, after V lost 0 bases and J lost 2 bases. Germline CDR1 and CDR2: SGHTA and FQGNSA. The CDR3 sequence is 16 residues long. This CDR3 reads CASSLAGRAGANVLTF. The CDR3 region has the DNA TGTGCCAGCAGCTTAGCAGGGAGGGCTGGGGCCAACGTCCTGACTTTC. Full variable domain (outside the CDR3, taken from reference TRBV7-2 and TRBJ2-6): GAGVSQSPSNKVTEKGKDVELRCDPISGHTALYWYRQSLGQGLEFLIYFQGNSAPDKSGLPSDRFSAERTGGSVSTLTIQRTQQEDSAVYLCASSLAGRAGANVLTFGAGSRLTVL.

This clonotype came up a few times. Without the conserved terminal phenylalanine or tryptophan, this CDR3 likely stems from a read error. This chain links TRBV2 with TRBJ1-2, with D hard to call. CDR1 and CDR2 (germline): SNHLY, FYNNEI. The CDR3 length is 15 residues. V shed 6 bases and J shed 5 bases, with 19 bases lying between them. The CDR3 is CASSQVEHPGYGYTL. In DNA form, the CDR3 reads TGTGCCAGCAGCCAAGTGGAGCATCCCGGTTATGGCTACACCCTC.

This clonotype was counted a few times. The V gene is TRBV2, the J gene TRBJ2-7; the D is unclear. CDR1 is SNHLY, CDR2 FYNNEI, per germline. The CDR3 has 12 residues. The germline V and J ends were trimmed by 1 base and 9 bases, with 10 bases remaining between them. CDR3 amino acids: CASSEVDCGQYF. CDR3 nucleotides: TGTGCCAGCAGTGAAGTTGACTGCGGGCAGTACTTC.